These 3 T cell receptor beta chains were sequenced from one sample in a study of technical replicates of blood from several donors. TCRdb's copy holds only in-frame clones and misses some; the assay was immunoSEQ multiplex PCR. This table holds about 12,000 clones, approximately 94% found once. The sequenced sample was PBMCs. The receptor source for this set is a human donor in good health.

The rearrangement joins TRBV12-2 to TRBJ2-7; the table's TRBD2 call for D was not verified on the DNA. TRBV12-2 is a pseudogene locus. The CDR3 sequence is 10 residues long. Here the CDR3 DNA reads TGTGCAAGTCGCTGTAACGAGCAGTACTTC. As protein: CASRCNEQYF.

The CDR3 protein is CASSLRGRGPGDTQYF. CDR3 DNA sequence: TGCGCCAGCAGCTTGCGGGGCAGGGGGCCGGGAGATACGCAGTATTTT. This chain joins TRBV5-1 and TRBJ2-3; 8 bases map to TRBD1. Germline-derived CDR1 and CDR2 are SGHRS and YFSETQ. The CDR3 sequence is 16 residues long. Trimming took 1 base from V and 5 from J; bases not matched to a gene: 9.

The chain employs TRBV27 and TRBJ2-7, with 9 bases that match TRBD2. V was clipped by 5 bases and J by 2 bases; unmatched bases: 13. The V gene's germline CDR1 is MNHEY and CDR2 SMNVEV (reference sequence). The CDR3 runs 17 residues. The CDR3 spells CASSGDGGLAIPYEQYF. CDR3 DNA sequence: TGTGCCAGCAGTGGGGACGGTGGACTAGCGATCCCCTACGAGCAGTACTTC.